This T cell receptor beta chain was sequenced in a study of cytomegalovirus exposure and HLA in healthy donors. Overall study findings and caveats: An analysis done earlier found most TCR beta V segments productive about 90% or about 30% of the time. For most subjects, TCR beta sequences were reported to predict HLA-A and HLA-B alleles with accuracy.

The CDR3 has 12 amino acids. From germline, CDR1 is SNHLY and CDR2 FYNNEI. The ends were cut back, 7 bases at V and 8 bases at J, with 14 bases in the middle. The PCR used 60 Vbeta and 13 Jbeta primers. The data were produced by immunoSEQ multiplex PCR, yet TCRdb's version contains in-frame clones alone and is incomplete. Of fewer than 60,000 clones in the sample, about 70% are singletons; the top ten hold 22%. With regard to this clone: Its specificity is unknown.

This sequence originates from a woman aged 45-65 years in good health and CMV-seropositive. The source material was PBMCs. The V gene is TRBV2, the J gene TRBJ1-2, with D perhaps TRBD1 (6 bases). The CDR3 DNA reads TGTGCCAGCAAGGTTGCGGGGGGCGGCTACACCTTC. As protein: CASKVAGGGYTF.